This T cell receptor beta chain was obtained from a study of identical twins. Looked up from germline, CDR1 is MNHNS and CDR2 is SASEGT. This CDR3 is built from 15 residues. Between the trimmed V and J ends, which lost 10 bases and 0 bases, there was a span of 18 bases. The sample holds a few counts of this clonotype. A universal primer site came from template switching; cDNA carried unique molecular identifiers. TCRdb re-called the 5' RACE reads through MiXCR, storing one row per CDR3 protein. Of approximately 890,000 distinct CDR3 sequences in the sample, approximately 13% were seen once. A further study also used this sample, focusing on yellow fever vaccine responses in identical twins.

The source of this sequence is a woman between 18 and 29 years old in good health. The chain carries TRBV6-1 and TRBJ1-1, with D hard to call. Material: PBMCs. DNA of the CDR3: TGTGCCACACATCCCGGACGGAACATGAACACTGAAGCTTTCTTT. Translation gives CATHPGRNMNTEAFF.